In this sample, the clone carrying this T cell receptor (beta chain) turned up many times. The germline V gene encodes CDR1 SGHAT and CDR2 FQNNGV. The CDR3 is 12 residues long. V dropped 2 bases and J dropped 5 bases, with 6 bases sitting between them. The sample comes from a study of regulatory T cells in long-lasting Graves disease. Described time point: newly diagnosed GD, antithyroid drugs for less than 3 months. RNA from PBMCs was the source of the TCR library. The TCR beta library used iRepertoire HTBI primers with Arm-PCR amplification of CDR3. Per the study methods: Sample data revealed about 60 TRBV and 14 TRBJ segments. MiXCR, run by TCRdb on the multiplex PCR reads, gives a single entry per CDR3 protein. For this entry, the V and J calls and clone size follow TCRdb and not the study's own pipeline. The data contain hundreds of thousands of distinct CDR3 sequences, approximately 15% of them singletons.

The data also belong to a second study, concerning T cells in Graves' hyperthyroidism and ophthalmopathy. According to that study: Researchers defined stable Graves' hyperthyroidism as no ophthalmopathy progression within 18 months.

The chain combines TRBV11-2 with TRBJ2-5; D uncertain. Source: peripheral blood mononuclear cells (PBMCs), taken at new diagnosis, from a patient treated with antithyroid drugs. The source of this sequence is a woman in her twenties or thirties with Graves disease. The DNA for the CDR3 is TGTGCCAGCAGCTTATCCGTTGAGACCCAGTACTTC. Its translation is CASSLSVETQYF.